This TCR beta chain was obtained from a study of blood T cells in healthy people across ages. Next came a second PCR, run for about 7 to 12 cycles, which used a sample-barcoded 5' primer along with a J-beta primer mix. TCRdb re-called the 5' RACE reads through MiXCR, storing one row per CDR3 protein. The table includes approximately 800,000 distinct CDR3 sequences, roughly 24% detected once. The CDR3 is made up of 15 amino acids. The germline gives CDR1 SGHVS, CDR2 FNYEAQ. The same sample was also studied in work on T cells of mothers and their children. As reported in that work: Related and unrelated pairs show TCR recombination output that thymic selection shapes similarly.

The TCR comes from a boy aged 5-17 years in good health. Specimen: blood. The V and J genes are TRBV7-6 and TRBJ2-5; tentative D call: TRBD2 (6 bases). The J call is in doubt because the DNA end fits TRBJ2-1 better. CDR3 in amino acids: CASSWRDGSYNEQFF. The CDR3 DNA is TGTGCCAGCAGCTGGCGGGACGGCTCCTACAATGAGCAGTTCTTC.